The rows below give T cell receptor beta chains drawn from one sample of a study of OX40 agonist ivuxolimab in advanced cancers. Sequencing was performed with immunoSEQ multiplex PCR; in TCRdb, only in-frame clones are kept and a portion is missing. This table holds 65,000 to 75,000 clones, 90% to 95% found once. This specimen was CD4+ or CD8+ T cells sorted from blood, taken in a trial of the OX40 agonist ivuxolimab. Source of these receptors: an adult with an advanced solid tumor such as melanoma, head and neck, liver or kidney cancer. CDR3s include the opening cysteine and the closing phenylalanine or tryptophan.

v_call	j_call	cdr3_aa
TRBV5-1	TRBJ2-2	CASSSGLAGGPGTGELFF
TRBV11-2	TRBJ2-7	CASTKGNSGDEQYF
TRBV30	TRBJ1-3	CAWSRGGAGSGNTIYF
TRBV5-1	TRBJ2-3	CASSLVGREFTDTQYF
TRBV2	TRBJ1-2	CASSVGQSYGYTF
TRBV7-9	TRBJ2-1	CASTPEGGRNEQFF
TRBV2	TRBJ2-2	CASSEPRQGRNGELFF
TRBV19	TRBJ2-5	CASSTMGAPRLKETQYF
TRBV7-9	TRBJ1-1	CASSGTVNTEAFF
TRBV7-9	TRBJ1-1	CASSLGTGEWTEAFF
TRBV5-1	TRBJ2-3	CASSLPGGSTDTQYF
TRBV11-3	TRBJ2-1	CASSFRVGHTYNEQFF
TRBV27	TRBJ2-5	CASSFRGGGETQYF
TRBV4-3	TRBJ2-3	CASSQNSGDTQYF
TRBV6-1	TRBJ2-7	CASSEGKGTGFSYEQYF
TRBV7-2	TRBJ1-1	CASRPGQSNTEAFF
TRBV14	TRBJ2-2	CASSRSQGWGTGELFF
TRBV4-1	TRBJ2-1	CASSQDMRGLGEQYNEQFF
TRBV19	TRBJ2-3	CASSIGVASGTDTQYF
TRBV29-1	TRBJ2-5	CSAAAGVQETQYF
TRBV23-1	TRBJ1-4	CASSQTDGRGEKLFF
TRBV5-5	TRBJ2-7	CASSSGTGTQYEQYF
TRBV11-3	TRBJ2-2	CASSPGLAGGTGELFF
TRBV10-3	TRBJ1-2	CAISEGGIYGYTF
TRBV6-6	TRBJ1-1	CASSPREGGNTEAFF
TRBV10-3	TRBJ2-1	CAISGDREQFF
TRBV27	TRBJ1-6	CASSPPGSANSPLHF
TRBV29-1	TRBJ2-7	CSVQGPSYEQYF
TRBV6-5	TRBJ2-7	CASRLAGKGYEQYF
TRBV11-2	TRBJ2-1	CASRRWGRREGLNEQFF
TRBV10-2	TRBJ2-7	CASWGQETYEQYF
TRBV28	TRBJ2-7	CASSLHTAYEQYF
TRBV19	TRBJ2-1	CASIRSSRPNEQFF
TRBV7-2	TRBJ2-2	CASTSGRVNGELFF
TRBV2	TRBJ2-1	CASRPTSSEQFF
TRBV6-6	TRBJ2-5	CASSYGTSSGETQYF
TRBV5-1	TRBJ2-5	CASSLLGQIQETQYF
TRBV5-1	TRBJ2-1	CASSLDGLGLASNEQFF
TRBV7-9	TRBJ1-1	CASSSQGGSTEAFF
TRBV15	TRBJ2-3	CATSRGGSLTDTQYF
TRBV9	TRBJ1-1	CASSVILEATEAFF
TRBV15	TRBJ1-1	CATKVEPAGRVTEAFF
TRBV27	TRBJ1-1	CASSFRENTEAFF